This T cell receptor (beta chain) was profiled in a study of CD8 T cells in ankylosing spondylitis. Study conclusions and caveats: It was reported that disease-linked clones were significantly enriched in matched ankylosing spondylitis synovial fluid.

TCRdb reprocessed the 5' RACE reads via MiXCR and lists one record per CDR3 protein. There are approximately 42,000 distinct CDR3 sequences in the sample; over 3.5% occur only once, and about 4% lies in the top ten. Between the trimmed V and J ends, which lost 0 bases and 5 bases, there was a span of 17 bases. The germline CDR1 and CDR2 sequences are SGDLS and YYNGEE. CDR3 length equals 16 residues. This clonotype was counted at least ten times. Its antigen is as yet unknown. The TCR comes from a female donor with ankylosing spondylitis or in good health (not recorded which). The chain has TRBV9 and TRBJ2-5; possibly TRBD1 for D (6 bases). The specimen sequenced was blood, either unsorted or a sorted T cell fraction (not recorded which). The CDR3 bases are TGTGCCAGCAGCGTAGGCGGGTCAGGGGTATCTGAGACCCAGTACTTC. Protein product: CASSVGGSGVSETQYF.